The 12 T cell receptor beta chains listed next were all sequenced from one sample in a study of T-cell reconstitution after alpha-beta-depleted transplantation in children. Unique molecular identifiers featured in how the TCRbeta library was prepared. One entry per CDR3 protein, called by TCRdb with MiXCR from the PCR reads. The sample gives 250,000 to 300,000 distinct CDR3 sequences, 9.9% of which show up once; around 9.1% is in the top ten. Sequencing used PBMCs from the stem cell graft donor, obtained from the stem cell graft. These receptor sequences come from a human donor who donated a stem cell graft to a child with SCID.

The rearrangement uses TRBV6-5 and TRBJ1-2; a weak D match, TRBD1 (5 bases). The CDR3 is 14 residues long. The germline V and J ends were trimmed by 2 bases and 4 bases, with 11 bases remaining between them. Germline CDR1 reads MNHEY; CDR2 reads SVGAGI. The CDR3, as DNA: TGTGCCAGCAGTTACGGCACAGGCGGCTATGGCTACACCTTC. Protein sequence: CASSYGTGGYGYTF.

This chain joins TRBV18 and TRBJ2-7; 9 bases line up with TRBD1. Per the germline V gene, CDR1 is KGHSH and CDR2 is LQKENI. J was trimmed by 1 base and V by 6 bases; bases with no gene match: 7. The CDR3 is 15 amino acids. The CDR3 region is CASSTRQGGSYEQYF. The CDR3 nucleotides read TGTGCCAGCTCTACTCGACAGGGGGGGTCCTACGAGCAGTACTTC.

This clonotype was detected many times. The genes are TRBV2 and TRBJ2-3; TRBD2 agrees at 10 bases. This CDR3 contains 16 residues. Losses at the gene ends were 6 bases for V and 0 bases for J; bases not matched to a gene: 6. Germline V lookup: CDR1 SNHLY, CDR2 FYNNEI. DNA of the CDR3: TGTGCCAGCAGCCTCACTAGCGGGGTGAGCACAGATACGCAGTATTTT. This translates into CASSLTSGVSTDTQYF.

The chain joins TRBV3-1 to TRBJ1-5; D is ambiguous. CDR1 is LGHDT, CDR2 YNNKEL, per germline (reference sequence). Trimming left V 1 base short and J 0 bases short, with 10 bases between. The CDR3 sequence is 16 residues long. Written as DNA, the CDR3 is TGTGCCAGCAGCCAAGGGGAGGTTTTTAGCAATCAGCCCCAGCATTTT. Encoded protein: CASSQGEVFSNQPQHF.

This clonotype was detected only a few times. The chain combines TRBV4-1 with TRBJ1-1; D is unresolved. Trimming took off 0 bases at V and 3 bases at J, with 8 bases between the two ends. The CDR3 runs to 14 residues. Germline values: CDR1 MGHRA, CDR2 YSYEKL. The CDR3 DNA follows: TGCGCCAGCAGCCAAGATGTCGAGGACACTGAAGCTTTCTTT. This sequence encodes CASSQDVEDTEAFF.

In this sample, this clonotype turned up a few times. The chain uses TRBV12-3 or TRBV12-4 and TRBJ2-2, with 7 bases that match TRBD2. The J segment lost 5 bases and the V segment lost 3 bases, leaving 6 bases of the junction unmatched. This CDR3 region has 15 residues. The CDR3 region is CASSLTGGGTGELFF. The CDR3 DNA follows: TGTGCCAGCAGTTTGACGGGGGGAGGTACCGGGGAGCTGTTTTTT.

This clonotype was seen more than once but under ten times. CDR3 bases: TGTGCCAGCAGCCAACCCGGGACTAGCGGCCTGTACCAAGAGACCCAGTACTTC. It encodes CASSQPGTSGLYQETQYF. The chain couples TRBV3-1 to TRBJ2-5, with 11 positions matching TRBD2. CDR1 is LGHDT and CDR2 is YNNKEL in the germline V gene (reference sequence). V lost 2 bases, J lost 0 bases, and 8 bases stayed unmatched. The CDR3 totals 18 residues.

Concerning this clonotype: A much larger clone lies one base from this, so it may be a read error. The chain uses TRBV5-1 and TRBJ2-5, with TRBD2 matching over 9 bases. The CDR3 sequence is 17 residues long. CDR1 is SGHRS, CDR2 YFSETQ, per germline. CDR3 sequence (DNA): TGCGCCAGCAGCCCCAGGGTTATAGCGGGGGCCATGGAGACCCAGAACTTC. It translates to CASSPRVIAGAMETQNF.

This chain uses TRBV7-2 with TRBJ2-2, with 11 nucleotides matching TRBD2. The CDR3 has 16 residues. The J segment lost 7 bases and the V segment lost 1 base, leaving 5 bases of the junction unmatched. Germline loops: CDR1 SGHTA, CDR2 FQGNSA. The CDR3 loop reads CASSLVLSGGDGELFF. In nucleotides, the CDR3 is TGTGCCAGCAGCTTAGTCCTTAGCGGGGGGGACGGGGAGCTGTTTTTT.

V usage is TRBV5-1 and J usage is TRBJ2-1, with D hard to call. The CDR3 is made up of 14 amino acids. The germline CDR1 and CDR2 sequences are SGHRS and YFSETQ. V shed 2 bases and J shed 6 bases, with 12 bases lying between them. The CDR3 DNA follows: TGCGCCAGCAGCTTTAACATCGGTGGCAATGAGCAGTTCTTC. The encoded protein is CASSFNIGGNEQFF.

This rearrangement joins TRBV4-1 to TRBJ1-5; D call uncertain. The germline CDR1 and CDR2 sequences are MGHRA and YSYEKL. V gave up 3 bases and J gave up 8 bases, with 11 bases separating them. This CDR3 contains 13 residues. CDR3 in amino acids: CASSQVAGEPQHF. The CDR3 DNA reads as TGCGCCAGCAGCCAGGTGGCAGGAGAGCCCCAGCATTTT.

The chain employs TRBV5-1 and TRBJ2-3; D unresolved. The germline gives CDR1 SGHRS, CDR2 YFSETQ. The CDR3 runs 15 residues. V lost 0 bases, J lost 2 bases, and 10 bases lay in between. CDR3 sequence: CASSLEGGHTDTQYF. The CDR3 DNA reads as TGCGCCAGCAGCTTGGAGGGCGGCCACACAGATACGCAGTATTTT.